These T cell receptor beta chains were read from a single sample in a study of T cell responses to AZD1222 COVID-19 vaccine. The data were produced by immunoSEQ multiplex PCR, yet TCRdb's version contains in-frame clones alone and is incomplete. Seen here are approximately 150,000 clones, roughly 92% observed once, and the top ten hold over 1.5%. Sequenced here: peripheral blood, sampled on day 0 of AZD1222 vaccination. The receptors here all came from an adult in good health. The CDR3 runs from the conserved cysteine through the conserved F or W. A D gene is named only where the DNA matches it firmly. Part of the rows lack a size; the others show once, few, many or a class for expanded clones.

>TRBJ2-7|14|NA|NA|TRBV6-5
CASSRQALSYEQYF
TGTGCCAGCAGTCGACAGGCCCTATCCTACGAGCAGTACTTC
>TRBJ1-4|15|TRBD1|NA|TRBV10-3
CAISESRGPLEKLFF
TGTGCCATCAGTGAGTCGAGGGGGCCACTTGAAAAACTGTTTTTT
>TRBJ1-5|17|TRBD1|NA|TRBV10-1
CASSGRQGATYHQPQHF
TGCGCCAGCAGCGGAAGACAGGGCGCGACCTACCATCAGCCCCAGCATTTT
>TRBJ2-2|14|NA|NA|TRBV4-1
CASSHPRRAGELFF
TGCGCCAGCAGCCATCCCAGACGGGCCGGGGAGCTGTTTTTT
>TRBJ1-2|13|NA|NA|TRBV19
CASSIGAGGGYTF
TGTGCCAGTAGTATCGGGGCTGGAGGTGGCTACACCTTC
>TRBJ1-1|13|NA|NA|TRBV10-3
CAISERLNTEAFF
TGTGCCATCAGTGAACGGTTGAACACTGAAGCTTTCTTT
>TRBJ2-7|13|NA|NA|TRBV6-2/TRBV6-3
CASGRGSLYEQYF
TGTGCCAGCGGCCGAGGGAGCTTGTACGAGCAGTACTTC
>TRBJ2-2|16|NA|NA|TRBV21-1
CAPKREGGAWTGELFF
TGTGCCCCCAAGAGGGAAGGGGGCGCATGGACCGGGGAGCTGTTTTTT
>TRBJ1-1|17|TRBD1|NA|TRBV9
CASSAPPGQGSNTEAFF
TGTGCCAGCAGCGCCCCGCCGGGACAGGGCTCTAACACTGAAGCTTTCTTT
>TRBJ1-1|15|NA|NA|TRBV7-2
CASSLSAGRAYEAFF
TGTGCCAGCAGCTTATCAGCGGGCAGGGCATATGAAGCTTTCTTT
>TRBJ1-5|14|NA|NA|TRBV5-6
CASSIGTSNQPQHF
TGTGCCAGCAGCATCGGGACAAGCAATCAGCCCCAGCATTTT
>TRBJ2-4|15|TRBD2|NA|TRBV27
CASSLLAGAKNIQYF
TGTGCCAGCAGTTTACTAGCGGGAGCCAAAAACATTCAGTACTTC
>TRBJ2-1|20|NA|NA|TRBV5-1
CASGQRPLEQLTRGYNEQFF
TGCGCCAGCGGCCAACGGCCGTTGGAGCAACTGACAAGGGGGTACAATGAGCAGTTCTTC
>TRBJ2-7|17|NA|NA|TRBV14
CASSQDLGTPTSYEQYF
TGTGCCAGCAGCCAAGATCTCGGGACTCCGACTTCCTACGAGCAGTACTTC
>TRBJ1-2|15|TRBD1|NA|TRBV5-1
CASSYTPGQGEGYTF
TGCGCCAGCAGCTACACTCCGGGACAGGGGGAGGGCTACACCTTC
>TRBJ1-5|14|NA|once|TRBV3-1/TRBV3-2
CASSYTLADQPQHF
TGTGCCAGCAGCTATACTTTGGCGGATCAGCCCCAGCATTTT
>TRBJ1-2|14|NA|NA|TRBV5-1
CASSGGRGVYGYTF
TGCGCCAGCAGCGGCGGGAGGGGTGTTTATGGCTACACCTTC
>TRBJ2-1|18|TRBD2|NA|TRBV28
CASSYVRGGFVSGNEQFF
TGTGCCAGCAGTTATGTACGCGGGGGATTTGTTTCGGGCAATGAGCAGTTCTTC
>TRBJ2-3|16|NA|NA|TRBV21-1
CASSNPPPRRDDTQYF
TGTGCCAGCAGCAACCCCCCCCCTCGGCGGGACGATACGCAGTATTTT
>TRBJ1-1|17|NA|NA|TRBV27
CASSLRAGEGVNTEAFF
TGTGCCAGCAGTTTAAGGGCCGGGGAAGGGGTGAACACTGAAGCTTTCTTT
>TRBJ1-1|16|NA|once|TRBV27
CASSLGPGTHDTEAFF
TGTGCCAGCAGTTTAGGTCCGGGGACGCACGACACTGAAGCTTTCTTT
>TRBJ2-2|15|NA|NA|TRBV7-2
CASSFYQGSSGELFF
TGTGCCAGCAGCTTTTACCAGGGATCGTCCGGGGAGCTGTTTTTT
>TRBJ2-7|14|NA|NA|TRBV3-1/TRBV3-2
CASSQSVASYEQYF
TGTGCCAGCAGCCAGAGCGTGGCGTCCTACGAGCAGTACTTC
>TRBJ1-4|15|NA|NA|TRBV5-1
CASSLVGARGEKLFF
TGCGCCAGCAGCTTGGTGGGGGCGCGGGGTGAAAAACTGTTTTTT
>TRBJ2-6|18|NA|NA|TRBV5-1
CASSFLLRTYDGANVLTF
TGCGCCAGCAGCTTTTTGCTCCGCACTTATGATGGGGCCAACGTCCTGACTTTC
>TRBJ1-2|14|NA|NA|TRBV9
CASSAYTANYGYTF
TGTGCCAGCAGCGCATACACAGCTAACTATGGCTACACCTTC
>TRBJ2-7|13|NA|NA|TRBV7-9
CASSSTRDYEQYF
TGTGCCAGCAGTTCCACACGGGACTACGAGCAGTACTTC
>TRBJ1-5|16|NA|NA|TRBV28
CASSLGDPNSNQPQHF
TGTGCCAGCAGCCTGGGTGACCCGAATAGCAATCAGCCCCAGCATTTT
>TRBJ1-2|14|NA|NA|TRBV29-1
CSIPPGGRNYGYTF
TGCAGCATCCCCCCGGGGGGGCGGAACTATGGCTACACCTTC
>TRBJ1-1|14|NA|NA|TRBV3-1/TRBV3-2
CASSHTGLNTEAFF
TGTGCCAGCAGCCACACAGGGCTCAACACTGAAGCTTTCTTT